These T cell receptor beta chains were read from a single sample in a study of human T cells and chemical hapten exposure. In TCRdb, the RACE reads were re-called with MiXCR into one record per CDR3 protein. This sample yields tens of thousands of distinct CDR3 sequences, of which about 10% are seen a single time; approximately 6.3% belongs to the top ten. The input for sequencing was whole blood, taken in connection with sensitization to the hapten diphenylcyclopropenone (DPC). The receptors shown here come from a man in his thirties or forties with alopecia areata. Some clones in this sample may be carry-over from other donors' samples. CDR3s include the opening cysteine and the closing phenylalanine or tryptophan. Fields, in order: clone size, J gene, D gene, V gene, CDR3 DNA, CDR3 protein. A D gene is named only where the DNA matches it firmly. Size is omitted from some rows. Given values are once, few, many or a class for expanded clones.

abundance: many
j_gene: TRBJ1-5
d_gene: -
v_gene: TRBV10-2
CDR3nt: TGCGCCAGCAGTGTAGGCAGGTCTAGCAATCAGCCCCAGCATTTT
CDR3aa: CASSVGRSSNQPQHF

abundance: many
j_gene: TRBJ2-1
d_gene: -
v_gene: TRBV4-1
CDR3nt: TGCGCCAGCAGCCAAGAGAGAATAGGGCTAGCCAACTACAATGAGCAGTTCTTC
CDR3aa: CASSQERIGLANYNEQFF

abundance: many
j_gene: TRBJ2-1
d_gene: -
v_gene: TRBV7-7
CDR3nt: TGTGCCAGCAGCTCCAACCCCGAGACTGAGCAGTTCTTC
CDR3aa: CASSSNPETEQFF

abundance: many
j_gene: TRBJ2-7
d_gene: TRBD1
v_gene: TRBV5-1
CDR3nt: TGCGCCAGCACCCCAACCAGAGGGGGCGATTACGAGCAGTACTTC
CDR3aa: CASTPTRGGDYEQYF

abundance: few
j_gene: TRBJ2-1
d_gene: -
v_gene: TRBV20-1
CDR3nt: TGCAGTGCTAGAGTGGGGCAGGGTTTTTACAATGAGCAGTTCTTC
CDR3aa: CSARVGQGFYNEQFF

abundance: -
j_gene: TRBJ1-5
d_gene: TRBD1
v_gene: TRBV28
CDR3nt: TGTGCCAGCAGTCGACAGGGAAGTCAGCCCCAGCATTTT
CDR3aa: CASSRQGSQPQHF

abundance: many
j_gene: TRBJ1-6
d_gene: -
v_gene: TRBV9
CDR3nt: TGTGCCAGCAGGGGCCCCAATAATTCACCCCTCCACTTT
CDR3aa: CASRGPNNSPLHF

abundance: many
j_gene: TRBJ1-2
d_gene: -
v_gene: TRBV12-2
CDR3nt: TGTGCAAGTCGCCCGCCGACAGGGCCAGCTAACTATGGCTACACCTTC
CDR3aa: CASRPPTGPANYGYTF

abundance: many
j_gene: TRBJ2-4
d_gene: TRBD2
v_gene: TRBV2
CDR3nt: TGTGCCAGCAGTGAGCAGGGAGGGATAGCCAAAAACATTCAGTACTTC
CDR3aa: CASSEQGGIAKNIQYF

abundance: many
j_gene: TRBJ1-4
d_gene: TRBD1
v_gene: TRBV7-9
CDR3nt: TGTGCCAGCTCGACGGGGCAGGGGGACGAAAAACTGTTTTTT
CDR3aa: CASSTGQGDEKLFF

abundance: -
j_gene: TRBJ2-5
d_gene: -
v_gene: TRBV3-1
CDR3nt: TGTGCCAGCAGCCCCGATTGGGTCAGCCAAGAGACCCAGTACTTC
CDR3aa: CASSPDWVSQETQYF

abundance: -
j_gene: TRBJ1-1
d_gene: -
v_gene: TRBV6-5
CDR3nt: TGTGCCAGCAGTTACTCGTACGATAGGGTGAACACTGAAGCTTTCTTT
CDR3aa: CASSYSYDRVNTEAFF

abundance: few
j_gene: TRBJ1-5
d_gene: -
v_gene: TRBV27
CDR3nt: TGTGCCAGCAGGTCCCAAATACCCAATCAGCCCCAGCATTTT
CDR3aa: CASRSQIPNQPQHF

abundance: -
j_gene: TRBJ2-3
d_gene: -
v_gene: TRBV14
CDR3nt: TGTGCCAGCAGCCAACTATGGGGGCAGTATTTT
CDR3aa: CASSQLWGQYF

abundance: many
j_gene: TRBJ2-6
d_gene: -
v_gene: TRBV12-3/TRBV12-4
CDR3nt: TGTGCCAGCAGTTTAGGGGCGATCTCTGGGGCCAACGTCCTGACTTTC
CDR3aa: CASSLGAISGANVLTF

abundance: few
j_gene: TRBJ2-7
d_gene: TRBD1
v_gene: TRBV11-2
CDR3nt: TGTGCCAGCAGCTTTATCGGGGACAGAGGCCAGCAGTACTTC
CDR3aa: CASSFIGDRGQQYF

abundance: many
j_gene: TRBJ1-6
d_gene: TRBD1
v_gene: TRBV2
CDR3nt: TGTGCCAGCAGTTCAAGAAATCGACCGGGACAGGGGAATTCACCCCTCCACTTT
CDR3aa: CASSSRNRPGQGNSPLHF

abundance: -
j_gene: TRBJ2-3
d_gene: TRBD1
v_gene: TRBV6-2/TRBV6-3
CDR3nt: TGTGCCAGCTTCGACAGGGGGCTTGGAACGACAGATACGCAGTATTTT
CDR3aa: CASFDRGLGTTDTQYF

abundance: -
j_gene: TRBJ2-5
d_gene: -
v_gene: TRBV20-1
CDR3nt: TGCAGTGCAACCACCGATTTTGGCGGGCCCAGCAAGGCCCAGTACTTC
CDR3aa: CSATTDFGGPSKAQYF

abundance: -
j_gene: TRBJ1-1
d_gene: -
v_gene: TRBV7-9
CDR3nt: TGTGCCAGCAGCTTCCCTAAGGCGTCTGAAGCTTTCTTT
CDR3aa: CASSFPKASEAFF

abundance: few
j_gene: TRBJ1-1
d_gene: TRBD1
v_gene: TRBV28
CDR3nt: TGTGCCAGCACGCTCCCCCAGGGGGCTGGGGACACTGAAGCTTTCTTT
CDR3aa: CASTLPQGAGDTEAFF

abundance: many
j_gene: TRBJ1-4
d_gene: -
v_gene: TRBV29-1
CDR3nt: TGCAGCGTCCACACGAGGGGTGCTAATGAAAAACTGTTTTTT
CDR3aa: CSVHTRGANEKLFF

abundance: few
j_gene: TRBJ2-3
d_gene: TRBD2
v_gene: TRBV6-1
CDR3nt: TGTGCCAGCAGAGGACTAGCCTTTAGCACAGATACGCAGTATTTT
CDR3aa: CASRGLAFSTDTQYF

abundance: many
j_gene: TRBJ1-2
d_gene: -
v_gene: TRBV7-9
CDR3nt: TGTGCCAGCAGCTTAGAGGGGAGTTCTAACTATGGCTACACCTTC
CDR3aa: CASSLEGSSNYGYTF

abundance: -
j_gene: TRBJ1-5
d_gene: -
v_gene: TRBV27
CDR3nt: TGTGCCAGCATCGGGTACGACGATCAGCCCCAGCATTTT
CDR3aa: CASIGYDDQPQHF

abundance: few
j_gene: TRBJ1-4
d_gene: -
v_gene: TRBV7-8
CDR3nt: TGTGCCAGCAGCTTGTGGGCGCGAAGTGAAAAACTGTTTTTT
CDR3aa: CASSLWARSEKLFF

abundance: -
j_gene: TRBJ2-1
d_gene: TRBD2
v_gene: TRBV7-6
CDR3nt: TGTGCCAGCAGCTTAAGGCCTAGCGGACGACCGAGTGACAATGAGCAGTTCTTC
CDR3aa: CASSLRPSGRPSDNEQFF

abundance: -
j_gene: TRBJ2-5
d_gene: -
v_gene: TRBV11-1
CDR3nt: TGTGCCAGCAGCTTCCCGGGACGGCAAGAGACCCAGTACTTC
CDR3aa: CASSFPGRQETQYF

abundance: many
j_gene: TRBJ2-1
d_gene: TRBD2
v_gene: TRBV29-1
CDR3nt: TGCAGCGTTGAAGCCCAGTGGACCGGGACTAGTAATTACAATGAGCAGTTCTTC
CDR3aa: CSVEAQWTGTSNYNEQFF

abundance: many
j_gene: TRBJ2-5
d_gene: -
v_gene: TRBV5-3
CDR3nt: TGTGCCAGAAGCTTGGTCCCGGACCACCAAGAGACCCAGTACTTC
CDR3aa: CARSLVPDHQETQYF

abundance: many
j_gene: TRBJ1-5
d_gene: TRBD1
v_gene: TRBV6-4
CDR3nt: TGTGCCAGCAGTGACTCCTGGGGACAGGTCTATCAGCCCCAGCATTTT
CDR3aa: CASSDSWGQVYQPQHF

abundance: -
j_gene: TRBJ1-2
d_gene: TRBD1
v_gene: TRBV5-1
CDR3nt: TGCGCCAGCAGCTTGGAAACCGGGACAGTCTATGGCTACACCTTC
CDR3aa: CASSLETGTVYGYTF